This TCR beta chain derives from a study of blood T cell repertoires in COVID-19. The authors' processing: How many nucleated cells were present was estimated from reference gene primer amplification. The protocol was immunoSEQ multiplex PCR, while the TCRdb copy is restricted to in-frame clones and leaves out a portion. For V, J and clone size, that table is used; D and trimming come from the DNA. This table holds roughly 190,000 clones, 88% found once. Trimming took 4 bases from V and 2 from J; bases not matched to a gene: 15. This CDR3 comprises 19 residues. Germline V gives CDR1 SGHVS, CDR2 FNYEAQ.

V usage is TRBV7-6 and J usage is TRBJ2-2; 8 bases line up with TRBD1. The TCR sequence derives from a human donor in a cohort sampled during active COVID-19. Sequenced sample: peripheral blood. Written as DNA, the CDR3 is TGTGCCAGCAGCTCGGGCGGACAGGGAGAATGGGGAAACACCGGGGAGCTGTTTTTT. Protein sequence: CASSSGGQGEWGNTGELFF.